These 12 T cell receptor beta chains share one sample of origin, sequenced in a study of OX40 agonist ivuxolimab in advanced cancers. This table comes from immunoSEQ multiplex PCR, and its TCRdb copy is limited to in-frame clones, with some not included. The sample has more than 45,000 clones, approximately 79% seen once. Sequenced material: CD4+ or CD8+ T cells sorted from blood, taken in a trial of the OX40 agonist ivuxolimab. The receptors derive from an adult with an advanced solid tumor such as melanoma, head and neck, liver or kidney cancer.

V gene TRBV7-9 combines with J gene TRBJ2-2, with TRBD2 as a possible D gene (5 bases). The V gene's germline CDR1 is SEHNR and CDR2 FQNEAQ (reference sequence). This CDR3 has 15 residues. V was shortened by 8 bases and J by 4 bases, with 17 bases between the two germline ends. In DNA, the CDR3 is TGTGCCAGCCGTTTCGGGGAGTACAGCACCGGGGAGCTGTTTTTT. It specifies CASRFGEYSTGELFF.

The chain couples TRBV11-2 to TRBJ2-5, with D perhaps TRBD1 (6 bases). The V gene's germline CDR1 is SGHAT and CDR2 FQNNGV. The CDR3 has 13 amino acids. The V end lost 8 bases, the J end lost 6 bases, and 16 bases lay between the germline ends. CDR3 nucleotide sequence: TGTGCCAGCTCCCCTGGTAGGGGGAAGACCCAGTACTTC. Translating gives CASSPGRGKTQYF. The whole variable domain, filled in from reference TRBV11-2 and TRBJ2-5, reads EAGVAQSPRYKIIEKRQSVAFWCNPISGHATLYWYQQILGQGPKLLIQFQNNGVVDDSQLPKDRFSAERLKGVDSTLKIQPAKLEDSAVYLCASSPGRGKTQYFGPGTRLLVL.

This clone appeared a few times. This chain links TRBV5-1 with TRBJ1-1; D possibly corresponds to TRBD1 (5 bases). The CDR3 is 17 residues long. The ends were cut back, 4 bases at V and 1 base at J, with 20 bases in the middle. Germline CDR1 SGHRS, CDR2 YFSETQ. The CDR3 here is CASSRDRQGPSNTEAFF. The CDR3 DNA sequence: TGCGCCAGCAGCCGAGACCGGCAGGGTCCCTCGAACACTGAAGCTTTCTTT.

The rearrangement joins TRBV27 to TRBJ1-2, with 12 bases aligning to TRBD1. CDR1 MNHEY and CDR2 SMNVEV come from the germline V gene (reference sequence). The CDR3 length is 15 residues. Trimming cost V 6 bases and J 8 bases; bases outside gene matches: 10. CDR3 sequence: CASRAPGQGARGYTF. The CDR3 bases are TGTGCCAGCAGGGCTCCGGGACAGGGGGCGCGGGGCTACACCTTC.

This chain connects TRBV5-1 to TRBJ1-2; 7 bases fit TRBD1. The CDR3 is 14 amino acids. Per germline, CDR1 SGHRS and CDR2 YFSETQ. V trimming: 4 bases; J trimming: 2 bases; junction bases outside the gene matches: 5. The CDR3 DNA reads TGCGCCAGCAGCGCTGGACAGGAAAACTATGGCTACACCTTC. It is translated as CASSAGQENYGYTF. The entire variable domain, with the rest obtained from reference TRBV5-1 and TRBJ1-2, is as follows: KAGVTQTPRYLIKTRGQQVTLSCSPISGHRSVSWYQQTPGQGLQFLFEYFSETQRNKGNFPGRFSGRQFSNSRSEMNVSTLELGDSALYLCASSAGQENYGYTFGSGTRLTVV.

Only a few counts were recorded for this clone. The rearrangement uses TRBV6-5 and TRBJ1-4; a weak D match, TRBD1 (6 bases). The CDR3 length is 15 residues. Deletions cut 6 bases from V and 8 bases from J, with 19 bases between. Germline V gives CDR1 MNHEY, CDR2 SVGAGI. CDR3 nucleotide sequence: TGTGCCAGCAGCCCCCAACAGGGTCCACGGGAAAAACTGTTTTTT. Translated: CASSPQQGPREKLFF.

This clone was seen a handful of times. V usage is TRBV25-1 and J usage is TRBJ2-7, with 8 bases identical to TRBD1. CDR1 and CDR2 from the germline V gene are MGHDK and SYGVNS. The CDR3 contains 14 residues. The V gene end was trimmed by 8 bases and the J gene end by 2 bases; junction bases not matched to a gene: 8. The CDR3 loop reads CASPSGQGAYEQYF. In DNA, the CDR3 is TGTGCCAGCCCCTCCGGACAGGGAGCCTACGAGCAGTACTTC.

The chain carries TRBV19 and TRBJ1-3, with D uncertain. Trimming took off 5 bases at V and 0 bases at J, with 5 bases between the two ends. The CDR3 totals 13 residues. The V gene's germline CDR1 is LNHDA and CDR2 SQIVND (reference sequence). This chain's CDR3 is CASSDTSGNTIYF. CDR3 nucleotide sequence: TGTGCCAGTAGTGATACCTCTGGAAACACCATATATTTT.

This clone showed up just a few times. J is TRBJ1-2 and V is TRBV28; no definite D call. CDR1 and CDR2 (germline): MDHEN, SYDVKM. Trimming took 1 base from V and 5 from J, leaving 8 bases between them. The CDR3 totals 13 residues. CDR3 sequence: CASSLSQAYGYTF. For the CDR3, the DNA is TGTGCCAGCAGTTTATCTCAGGCGTATGGCTACACCTTC.

The chain combines TRBV5-4 with TRBJ2-2, with 8 bases matching TRBD1. J was trimmed by 3 bases and V by 4 bases; bases with no gene match: 5. This CDR3 has 15 residues. Per the germline V gene, CDR1 is SGHNT and CDR2 is YYREEE (reference sequence). Here the CDR3 DNA reads TGTGCCAGCAGCAAGGACAGGGCGCACACCGGGGAGCTGTTTTTT. Translation gives CASSKDRAHTGELFF.

The rearrangement uses TRBV5-4 and TRBJ2-5; the D gene is possibly TRBD1 (6 bases). Germline-derived CDR1 and CDR2 are SGHNT and YYREEE (reference sequence). The CDR3 runs to 15 residues. Deletions cut 1 base from V and 0 bases from J, with 10 bases between. The CDR3 reads CASSLSTGNQETQYF. The CDR3 region has the DNA TGTGCCAGCAGCTTGTCAACAGGGAACCAAGAGACCCAGTACTTC.

J is TRBJ1-4 and V is TRBV6-1; no firm D call. Germline CDR1 and CDR2: MNHNS and SASEGT. Trimming pared 5 bases from V and 15 bases from J, leaving 13 bases between. There are 11 residues in the CDR3. Written as DNA, the CDR3 is TGTGCCAGCAGTTACAAAGGCCTGGTGTTTTTT. It codes for CASSYKGLVFF.